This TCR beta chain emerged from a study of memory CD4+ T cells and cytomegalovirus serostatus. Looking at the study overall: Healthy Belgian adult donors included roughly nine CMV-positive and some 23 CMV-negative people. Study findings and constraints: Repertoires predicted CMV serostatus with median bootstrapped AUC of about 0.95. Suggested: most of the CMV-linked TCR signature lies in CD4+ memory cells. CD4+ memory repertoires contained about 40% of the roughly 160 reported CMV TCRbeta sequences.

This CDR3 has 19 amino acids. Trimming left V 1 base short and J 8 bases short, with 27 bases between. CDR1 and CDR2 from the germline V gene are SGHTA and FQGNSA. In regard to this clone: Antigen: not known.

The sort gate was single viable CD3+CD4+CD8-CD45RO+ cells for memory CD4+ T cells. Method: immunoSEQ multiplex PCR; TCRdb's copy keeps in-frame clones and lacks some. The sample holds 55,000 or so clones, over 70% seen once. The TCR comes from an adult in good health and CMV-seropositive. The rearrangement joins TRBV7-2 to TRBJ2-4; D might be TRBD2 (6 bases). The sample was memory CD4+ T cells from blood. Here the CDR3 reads CASSLEGRPTPQSGDIQYF. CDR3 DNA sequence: TGTGCCAGCAGCTTAGAAGGCCGTCCGACCCCTCAGTCGGGGGACATTCAGTACTTC.